This TCR beta chain is from a study of T cells in Graves' hyperthyroidism and ophthalmopathy. At the level of the study: Before any treatment, at initial diagnosis, peripheral blood was collected.

Uncontrolled infections, other autoimmune diseases, pregnancy or lactation led to exclusion of patients. Based on clinical symptoms, serum thyroxine and TRAb, thyroid ultrasound and orbital computed tomography, diagnoses were reached. Using more than 7.5 ml of fresh peripheral blood, PBMCs were prepared. The CDR3 contains 11 residues. V shed 5 bases and J shed 6 bases, with 6 bases lying between them. The germline V gene encodes CDR1 KGHDR and CDR2 SFDVKD. The sample holds many counts of this clonotype. RNA transcripts yielded amplified TCR beta CDR3 regions. TCR CDR3 regions were first amplified by RT-PCR with HTBI primers. TCRdb called the multiplex PCR reads again in MiXCR, with one record for every CDR3 protein. The sample lists hundreds of thousands of distinct CDR3 sequences, around 15% seen once, with 18% in the top ten.

Sequenced: blood. The chain combines TRBV24-1 with TRBJ1-1; D is possibly TRBD1 (5 bases). This receptor was identified in a woman aged 18-29 years with Graves' hyperthyroidism. In nucleotides, the CDR3 is TGTGCCACCAGTGTGGGGGCTGAAGCTTTCTTT. Encoded protein: CATSVGAEAFF.